This T cell receptor beta chain was documented in a study of T cell repertoires in cytomegalovirus infection. Study context: Carrying CMV and the relevant HLA type showed in public TCR beta signatures.

A word on this clonotype: The antigen remains undetermined.

TCRdb reanalysed the reads using MiXCR and keeps one entry per CDR3 protein. The sample includes about 60,000 distinct CDR3 sequences, roughly a fifth of them seen just once. Germline CDR1 LGHNA, CDR2 YNFKEQ. With 1 base removed from V and 5 bases from J, the gap between germline ends came to 12 bases. The CDR3 loop spans 15 amino acids. The material sequenced was CD8+ T cells from cultured PBMCs, taken from culture after CMV antigen stimulation. J is TRBJ2-1 and V is TRBV4-2; a weak D match, TRBD2 (5 bases). This TCR derives from a human donor in good health (CMV status not recorded). Some clones in this sample may be carry-over from other donors' samples. The CDR3 loop reads CASSQVSIGDNEQFF. In nucleotides, the CDR3 is TGTGCCAGCAGCCAAGTCTCGATCGGGGACAATGAGCAGTTCTTC.